The 27 T cell receptor beta chains reported below all come from one sample, sequenced in a study of T-cell memory formation after mild COVID-19. TCRdb reprocessed the 5' RACE reads with MiXCR, giving one entry per CDR3 protein. The sample shows roughly 550,000 distinct CDR3 sequences, about a fifth of them seen only once. What was sequenced was PBMCs or a T cell subset sorted from them (not recorded which). The receptor set was obtained from an adult woman who had mild COVID-19 (a few samples of this study predate the infection). Cell type and time point are not known.

The chain has TRBV3-1 and TRBJ1-5; D might be TRBD1 (5 bases). CDR1 is LGHDT and CDR2 is YNNKEL in the germline V gene (reference sequence). The CDR3 is 17 residues long. Trimming removed 3 bases from V and 1 base from J, with 16 bases in between. The CDR3 loop reads CASSQTQGSGSNQPQHF. For the CDR3, the DNA is TGTGCCAGCAGCCAGACCCAGGGATCTGGCAGCAATCAGCCCCAGCATTTT.

This clonotype was seen repeatedly, ten times or more. The CDR3 coding sequence is TGTGCCAGCAGCCCGGGACTAGCGGACACAGATACGCAGTATTTT. Protein product: CASSPGLADTDTQYF. V gene TRBV7-6 combines with J gene TRBJ2-3, with 11 bases aligning to TRBD2. The CDR3 extends over 15 amino acids. Germline CDR1 and CDR2: SGHVS and FNYEAQ. The trim removed 5 bases at V and 2 bases at J, leaving 3 bases unmatched.

This clonotype was counted many times. The chain employs TRBV5-1 and TRBJ2-1; 10 bases are shared with TRBD2. With 4 bases clipped from V and 8 bases from J, the junction kept 15 bases outside the gene matches. The length of the CDR3 is 17 residues. From germline, CDR1 is SGHRS and CDR2 YFSETQ. CDR3 DNA: TGCGCCAGCAGCGCGATACACCTAGCGGGAGTCGGCGATGAGCAGTTCTTC. It translates to CASSAIHLAGVGDEQFF.

This clonotype was detected only a few times. The rearrangement uses TRBV12-3 or TRBV12-4 and TRBJ1-1; D is ambiguous. V was cut by 5 bases and J by 0 bases, with 13 bases left in between. The CDR3 is 15 amino acids. The CDR3 region has the DNA TGTGCCAGCAGTGCTGCGCAGCCTATGAACACTGAAGCTTTCTTT. It translates to CASSAAQPMNTEAFF.

This clonotype was observed a handful of times. CDR3 region: CASSFPSNRGRGQETQYF. The DNA of the CDR3 is TGCGCCAGCAGCTTCCCCTCCAACAGGGGGCGCGGCCAAGAGACCCAGTACTTC. V and J are TRBV5-1 and TRBJ2-5; 9 positions match TRBD1. Germline V CDR1 and CDR2: SGHRS, YFSETQ. Trimming removed 2 bases from V and 1 base from J; junction bases left unmatched: 12. This CDR3 comprises 18 residues.

This clonotype was counted between two and nine times. V gene TRBV18 combines with J gene TRBJ2-3, with 8 positions matching TRBD1. CDR3 size: 15 residues. Germline V lookup: CDR1 KGHSH, CDR2 LQKENI. V lost 4 bases to trimming and J lost 4 bases; unmatched junction nucleotides: 7. CDR3 in amino acids: CASSRGQGGADTQYF. In DNA, the CDR3 is TGTGCCAGCTCACGAGGACAGGGAGGAGCAGATACGCAGTATTTT.

The rearrangement joins TRBV6-1 to TRBJ2-1; D perhaps matches TRBD2 (6 bases). V was shortened by 5 bases and J by 6 bases, with 17 bases between the two germline ends. Germline CDR1 MNHNS, CDR2 SASEGT. CDR3 length: 15 amino acids. CDR3 in DNA: TGTGCCAGCAGTCCCCAGGTCTGGGGGGTCAATGAGCAGTTCTTC. Its translation: CASSPQVWGVNEQFF.

This clonotype was seen a handful of times. The genes are TRBV6-5 and TRBJ2-1; the D is unclear. CDR3 length equals 11 residues. The ends were cut back, 8 bases at V and 12 bases at J, with 14 bases in the middle. The germline CDR1 and CDR2 sequences are MNHEY and SVGAGI. Written as DNA, the CDR3 is TGTGCCAGCCCAATATCCCCGGGGCAGTTCTTC. Amino acids: CASPISPGQFF.

This clonotype was detected ten times or more. This sequence joins TRBV18 and TRBJ2-1; possibly TRBD1 or TRBD2 for D (6 bases each). Trimming took off 6 bases at V and 0 bases at J, with 9 bases between the two ends. This CDR3 spans 14 amino acids. Germline assignment: CDR1 KGHSH and CDR2 LQKENI. The CDR3 DNA is TGTGCCAGCTCCGGGGGCCCCTCCTACAATGAGCAGTTCTTC. Translated, it gives CASSGGPSYNEQFF.

This clonotype occurred a few times. The rearrangement uses TRBV7-9 and TRBJ1-2, with unresolved D. This CDR3 has 13 amino acids. V dropped 5 bases and J dropped 5 bases, with 12 bases sitting between them. CDR1 SEHNR and CDR2 FQNEAQ come from the germline V gene (reference sequence). This CDR3 is CASSLETSYGYTF. The CDR3 DNA follows: TGTGCCAGCAGCCTCGAGACGTCGTATGGCTACACCTTC.

Only a few counts were recorded for this clonotype. The chain employs TRBV6-6 and TRBJ1-1; D may be TRBD1 (5 bases). This CDR3 has 15 amino acids. The V end lost 5 bases, the J end lost 0 bases, and 13 bases lay between the germline ends. Germline assignment: CDR1 MNHNY and CDR2 SVGAGI (reference sequence). The CDR3 region is CASSTPQDLNTEAFF. The CDR3 bases are TGTGCCAGCAGTACCCCACAGGACTTGAACACTGAAGCTTTCTTT.

This clonotype was detected only a few times. The chain couples TRBV30 to TRBJ2-1, with 10 bases fitting TRBD2. The CDR3 sequence is 14 residues long. J was trimmed by 6 bases and V by 5 bases; bases with no gene match: 7. Germline V lookup: CDR1 GTSNPN, CDR2 SVGIG (reference sequence). CDR3 amino acids: CAWEAGGLVNEQFF. In DNA, the CDR3 is TGTGCCTGGGAAGCGGGGGGGCTCGTCAATGAGCAGTTCTTC.

The V gene is TRBV7-8, the J gene TRBJ2-1; TRBD1 is a possible D gene (5 bases). V was cut by 7 bases and J by 6 bases, with 22 bases left in between. Germline lookup yields CDR1 SGHVS and CDR2 FQNEAQ. The CDR3 sequence is 16 residues long. CDR3 region: CASTPGVGLQGNEQFF. CDR3 in DNA: TGTGCCAGCACCCCTGGGGTGGGCCTCCAGGGCAATGAGCAGTTCTTC.

The V and J genes are TRBV24-1 and TRBJ1-5, with D hard to call. Germline CDR1 KGHDR, CDR2 SFDVKD. V gave up 3 bases and J gave up 0 bases, with 2 bases separating them. The CDR3 contains 13 residues. The CDR3 DNA reads as TGTGCCACCAGTGATAATAGCAATCAGCCCCAGCATTTT. This sequence encodes CATSDNSNQPQHF.

The chain carries TRBV7-2 and TRBJ2-5; the D gene is possibly TRBD2 (5 bases). The V and J ends lost 4 bases and 7 bases respectively, with 13 bases between them. This CDR3 contains 13 residues. Germline V gives CDR1 SGHTA, CDR2 FQGNSA. In DNA form, the CDR3 reads TGTGCCAGCAGCTCCGGCCCAGAGGGGACCCAGTACTTC. This encodes CASSSGPEGTQYF.

The rearrangement joins TRBV7-6 to TRBJ2-5; no clear D gene. There are 12 residues in the CDR3. CDR1 is SGHVS, CDR2 FNYEAQ, per germline. Trimming removed 6 bases from V and 7 bases from J, with 12 bases in between. CDR3 region: CASRGPSGTQYF. CDR3 in DNA: TGTGCCAGCAGAGGCCCCTCGGGGACCCAGTACTTC.

The rearrangement joins TRBV9 to TRBJ1-2; D not certain. The CDR3 runs to 14 residues. Trimming left V 3 bases short and J 3 bases short, with 12 bases between. CDR1 and CDR2 from the germline V gene are SGDLS and YYNGEE. The CDR3 DNA is TGTGCCAGCAGCGCCGGGCGGGGAGACTATGGCTACACCTTC. Its translation is CASSAGRGDYGYTF.

The J gene is TRBJ2-3, the V gene TRBV11-2; D gene uncertain. The CDR3 covers 14 residues. CDR1 SGHAT and CDR2 FQNNGV come from the germline V gene. V lost 3 bases, J lost 0 bases, and 7 bases lay in between. The CDR3 here is CASSFDGSTDTQYF. In DNA form, the CDR3 reads TGTGCCAGCAGCTTTGACGGCAGCACAGATACGCAGTATTTT.

The chain has TRBV4-3 and TRBJ1-1; tentative D call: TRBD1 (6 bases). V lost 0 bases to trimming and J lost 3 bases, with 11 bases between them. CDR1 is LGHNA, CDR2 YSLEER, per germline. This CDR3 contains 15 residues. As DNA, the CDR3 is TGCGCCAGCAGCCAAGATTATGACAGGCACACTGAAGCTTTCTTT. It codes for CASSQDYDRHTEAFF.

This clonotype has more than one count but fewer than ten. The chain links TRBV2 to TRBJ1-1; TRBD1 is a possible D gene (6 bases). Germline V lookup: CDR1 SNHLY, CDR2 FYNNEI. V lost 6 bases, J lost 2 bases, and 22 bases lay in between. The CDR3 sequence is 17 residues long. CDR3 residues: CASSRIGPGQPNTEAFF. CDR3 nucleotide sequence: TGTGCCAGCAGCCGAATAGGGCCGGGACAACCCAACACTGAAGCTTTCTTT. The entire variable domain, with the rest obtained from reference TRBV2 and TRBJ1-1, is as follows: EPEVTQTPSHQVTQMGQEVILRCVPISNHLYFYWYRQILGQKVEFLVSFYNNEISEKSEIFDDQFSVERPDGSNFTLKIRSTKLEDSAMYFCASSRIGPGQPNTEAFFGQGTRLTVV.

The gene calls are TRBV7-2 and TRBJ2-5; 8 bases fit TRBD1. The junction had 9 bases not matched to a gene; V was cut back by 4 bases and J by 5 bases. Germline assignment: CDR1 SGHTA and CDR2 FQGNSA. The CDR3 is 15 residues long. CDR3 sequence (DNA): TGTGCCAGCAGCTCCCTTGCAGGGGGCTCCGAGACCCAGTACTTC. This translates into CASSSLAGGSETQYF.

This chain uses TRBV15 with TRBJ1-1, with D uncertain. The germline CDR1 and CDR2 sequences are LNHNV and YYDKDF (reference sequence). V lost 1 base to trimming and J lost 7 bases, with 10 bases between them. The CDR3 sequence is 13 residues long. CDR3 sequence (DNA): TGTGCCACCAGCAGAGTAGGTATTGGTGAAGCTTTCTTT. Protein: CATSRVGIGEAFF.

The chain is built from TRBV16 and TRBJ2-1; no clear D. V was shortened by 0 bases and J by 7 bases, with 4 bases between the two germline ends. CDR1 KGHSY and CDR2 FQNENV come from the germline V gene. This CDR3 spans 12 amino acids. This chain's CDR3 is CASSQSVNEQFF. The CDR3 DNA follows: TGTGCCAGCAGCCAATCGGTTAATGAGCAGTTCTTC. The full variable domain, its missing parts supplied by reference TRBV16 and TRBJ2-1, is GEEVAQTPKHLVRGEGQKAKLYCAPIKGHSYVFWYQQVLKNEFKFLISFQNENVFDETGMPKERFSAKCLPNSPCSLEIQATKLEDSAVYFCASSQSVNEQFFGPGTRLTVL.

The chain employs TRBV28 and TRBJ2-1, with TRBD2 matching over 8 bases. Germline V lookup: CDR1 MDHEN, CDR2 SYDVKM. The CDR3 contains 16 residues. V trimming: 6 bases; J trimming: 5 bases; junction bases outside the gene matches: 12. The CDR3 sequence: CASSSGGAYVHNEQFF. Written as DNA, the CDR3 is TGTGCCAGCAGCTCGGGGGGGGCCTATGTTCACAATGAGCAGTTCTTC.

This clonotype has more than one count but fewer than ten. The rearrangement joins TRBV5-5 to TRBJ2-7; TRBD2 agrees at 9 bases. Per germline, CDR1 SGHKS and CDR2 YYEKEE (reference sequence). The V segment lost 1 base and the J segment 3 bases; nucleotides outside the gene matches: 2. The CDR3 is 14 residues long. DNA of the CDR3: TGTGCCAGCAGCTTGACGACTAGCGGCTACGAGCAGTACTTC. Amino acids: CASSLTTSGYEQYF.

The chain employs TRBV30 and TRBJ2-5; no clear D. CDR1 GTSNPN and CDR2 SVGIG come from the germline V gene (reference sequence). The V end lost 0 bases, the J end lost 2 bases, and 4 bases lay between the germline ends. There are 12 residues in the CDR3. CDR3 loop: CAWSVGQETQYF. CDR3 in DNA: TGTGCCTGGAGTGTAGGTCAAGAGACCCAGTACTTC.

This clonotype was observed a handful of times. The chain links TRBV23-1 to TRBJ1-1; 7 nucleotides line up with TRBD1. TRBV23-1 is filed as an ORF, its function uncertain. The CDR3 spans 16 residues. V shed 2 bases and J 6 bases; nucleotides not matched to a gene: 12. Here the CDR3 reads CASSQPGEIQGAEAFF. CDR3 coding DNA: TGCGCCAGCAGTCAACCAGGAGAGATTCAGGGGGCTGAAGCTTTCTTT.